This TCR beta chain was found in a study of glioma-infiltrating T cells after dendritic cell vaccination. Study information: Patients received autologous tumor lysate-pulsed dendritic cell vaccination between 2003 and 2012.

As to this clone: Its antigen is unknown.

Findings and caveats of the study: Only a small number of patients had complete blood and tumor samples.

All glioblastoma patients lacked an isocitrate dehydrogenase mutation. Assay used: immunoSEQ multiplex PCR; TCRdb lists only in-frame clones, some missing. This sample has fewer than 110,000 clones, with 81% found just once. This TCR was sampled from a human donor with glioblastoma. The specimen was blood, collected before dendritic cell vaccination.

CDR3 loop: CASSLTSYNTGELFF. The CDR3, as DNA: TGTGCCAGCAGCTTGACTTCTTATAACACCGGGGAGCTGTTTTTT. The chain recombines TRBV7-6 with TRBJ2-2; D unclear. This CDR3 is 15 amino acids long. Trimming stripped 3 bases from V and 2 bases from J, with 10 bases between. The germline V gene encodes CDR1 SGHVS and CDR2 FNYEAQ.